The 4 T cell receptor beta chains below were found in one sample sequenced in a study of PD-1 blockade in classical Hodgkin lymphoma. With no exception, relapse followed autologous stem cell transplantation in all patients, and brentuximab vedotin exposure varied. TCRdb keeps only in-frame clones here, not all; method: immunoSEQ multiplex PCR. This sample yields around 20,000 clones, of which more than 60% are seen a single time; about 5% belongs to the top ten. The input for sequencing was peripheral blood mononuclear cells (PBMCs), taken at baseline. The receptor set was obtained from a human donor with classical Hodgkin lymphoma.

A note on this clone: Possible read error: a much larger clone is one base away. This chain uses TRBV7-3 with TRBJ1-1; D ambiguous. The CDR3 totals 13 residues. CDR1 and CDR2 (germline): SGHTA, FQGTGA. CDR3 sequence (DNA): TGTGCCAGCAGCTTAGGGGAGAGGACTGAAGCTCTCTTT. Encoded protein: CASSLGERTEALF.

V is TRBV19 and J is TRBJ2-6, with unresolved D. V was pared by 7 bases and J by 4 bases, with 11 bases between. The germline CDR1 and CDR2 sequences are LNHDA and SQIVND (reference sequence). The CDR3 is made up of 14 amino acids. CDR3 amino acids: CASTRVSGANVLTF. In nucleotides, the CDR3 is TGTGCCAGTACCCGGGTATCGGGGGCCAACGTCCTGACTTTC.

The V and J genes are TRBV19 and TRBJ1-2; D gene uncertain. V was clipped by 3 bases and J by 4 bases, with 18 bases between them. Germline V lookup: CDR1 LNHDA, CDR2 SQIVND (reference sequence). This CDR3 spans 16 amino acids. CDR3 sequence reads: CASSISHDTTGYGYTF. The DNA of the CDR3 is TGTGCCAGTAGTATCTCTCATGACACCACCGGCTATGGCTACACCTTC. The complete variable domain, with remaining parts taken from reference TRBV19 and TRBJ1-2, reads DGGITQSPKYLFRKEGQNVTLSCEQNLNHDAMYWYRQDPGQGLRLIYYSQIVNDFQKGDIAEGYSVSREKKESFPLTVTSAQKNPTAFYLCASSISHDTTGYGYTFGSGTRLTVV.

V usage is TRBV18 and J usage is TRBJ2-7; 10 bases align to TRBD1. J gave up 5 bases and V 6 bases, and 7 bases lay outside the gene matches. The CDR3 loop spans 14 amino acids. The germline V gene has CDR1 KGHSH and CDR2 LQKENI. CDR3 region: CASSRDRGNDEQYF. The CDR3 region has the DNA TGTGCCAGCTCCCGGGACAGGGGAAACGACGAGCAGTACTTC.